These 29 T cell receptor beta chains came from one sample sequenced in a study of beta chain features in type 1 diabetes. The study reverse transcribed the entire isolated RNA, so it sequenced expressed TCRB transcripts. Sequenced by immunoSEQ multiplex PCR; TCRdb stores in-frame clones only, minus some. Of a few hundred thousand clones listed, less than 15% are singletons. Sample: naive CD4+ T cells from blood. The receptor set was obtained from a woman under 30 in good health.

The genes are TRBV30 and TRBJ1-1; no firm D call. The CDR3 runs to 13 residues. Trimming took off 2 bases at V and 6 bases at J, with 13 bases between the two ends. Per germline, CDR1 GTSNPN and CDR2 SVGIG (reference sequence). The CDR3 is CAWSPQLHAEAFF. DNA for the CDR3: TGTGCCTGGAGTCCCCAACTTCACGCTGAAGCTTTCTTT. Full variable domain (outside the CDR3, taken from reference TRBV30 and TRBJ1-1): SQTIHQWPATLVQPVGSPLSLECTVEGTSNPNLYWYRQAAGRGLQLLFYSVGIGQISSEVPQNLSASRPQDRQFILSSKKLLLSDSGFYLCAWSPQLHAEAFFGQGTRLTVV.

This chain links TRBV7-3 with TRBJ2-7; the match to TRBD2 covers 8 bases. Unmatched junction bases numbered 4, after V lost 0 bases and J lost 6 bases. The CDR3 sequence is 14 residues long. The germline V gene has CDR1 SGHTA and CDR2 FQGTGA. The CDR3 region has the DNA TGTGCCAGCAGCTTAACTTCGGGAGGGATCGAGCAGTACTTC. Its protein product is CASSLTSGGIEQYF.

This clone was observed a handful of times. CDR3 nucleotide sequence: TGTGCCAGTAGCCCCCGTGACAGGGGTGACGAGCAGTACTTC. It translates to CASSPRDRGDEQYF. The chain combines TRBV19 with TRBJ2-7; 8 nucleotides align to TRBD1. With V trimmed by 6 bases and J by 5 bases, 9 bases remained unmatched. The length of the CDR3 is 14 residues. Germline-derived CDR1 and CDR2 are LNHDA and SQIVND (reference sequence).

This clone appeared a few times. The rearrangement uses TRBV11-2 and TRBJ1-2; D is possibly TRBD1 (5 bases). Trimming cost V 5 bases and J 2 bases, with 24 bases left between them. This CDR3 spans 18 amino acids. Germline CDR1 is SGHAT and CDR2 is FQNNGV. CDR3: CASSRGRGRALQNYGYTF. CDR3 coding DNA: TGTGCCAGCAGCCGAGGGAGGGGCCGAGCCCTACAAAACTATGGCTACACCTTC.

This clone turned up a few times. J is TRBJ2-3 and V is TRBV4-1; 10 bases fit TRBD2. The CDR3 extends over 15 amino acids. Germline V CDR1 and CDR2: MGHRA, YSYEKL. With 2 bases clipped from V and 6 bases from J, the junction kept 5 bases outside the gene matches. CDR3 loop: CASSQRLAGADTQYF. CDR3 in DNA: TGCGCCAGCAGCCAACGTCTAGCGGGAGCGGATACGCAGTATTTT.

V usage is TRBV11-2 and J usage is TRBJ1-1, with 8 bases matching TRBD1. The CDR3 spans 13 residues. Germline V gene data show CDR1 as SGHAT and CDR2 as FQNNGV. Germline trimming cut 1 base from V and 8 bases from J; bases unmatched to any gene: 3. The CDR3 loop reads CASSLARDREAFF. CDR3 DNA: TGTGCCAGCAGCTTAGCTCGGGACAGGGAAGCTTTCTTT.

This clone occurred a few times. The chain uses TRBV7-8 and TRBJ2-1, with TRBD2 matching 8 bases. Germline assignment: CDR1 SGHVS and CDR2 FQNEAQ. The CDR3 has 15 amino acids. V was clipped by 3 bases and J by 4 bases; unmatched bases: 5. Here the CDR3 reads CASSFAGGRYNEQFF. Here the CDR3 DNA reads TGTGCCAGCAGCTTCGCTGGCGGGAGGTACAATGAGCAGTTCTTC.

This clone was counted between two and nine times. The rearrangement joins TRBV7-9 to TRBJ2-1; 12 bases map to TRBD2. CDR1 is SEHNR, CDR2 FQNEAQ, per germline (reference sequence). This CDR3 is built from 14 residues. Germline trimming cut 6 bases from V and 11 bases from J; bases unmatched to any gene: 8. The CDR3 loop is CASSWTSGIAQQFF. In DNA, the CDR3 is TGTGCCAGCAGTTGGACTAGCGGGATAGCGCAGCAGTTCTTC.

V usage is TRBV30 and J usage is TRBJ2-5, with TRBD1 identical over 7 bases. V shed 3 bases, J shed 2 bases, and the junction held 9 bases outside the gene matches. This CDR3 is 15 amino acids long. Germline CDR1 and CDR2: GTSNPN and SVGIG (reference sequence). The CDR3 DNA follows: TGTGCCTGGAGAAGGGGGACAGCCCAACAAGAGACCCAGTACTTC. This encodes CAWRRGTAQQETQYF.

V gene TRBV10-3 combines with J gene TRBJ1-1; D perhaps matches TRBD1 (5 bases). The CDR3 consists of 15 residues. CDR1 ENHRY and CDR2 SYGVKD come from the germline V gene. Trimming took off 3 bases at V and 3 bases at J, with 14 bases between the two ends. CDR3 in DNA: TGTGCCATCAGTGATCCGGGGGTTTCGGACACTGAAGCTTTCTTT. This encodes CAISDPGVSDTEAFF.

This clone was recorded a few times. The V call is TRBV27, the J call TRBJ2-1; TRBD2 aligns across 11 bases. The V gene end was trimmed by 4 bases and the J gene end by 6 bases; junction bases not matched to a gene: 5. Germline V gene data show CDR1 as MNHEY and CDR2 as SMNVEV (reference sequence). This CDR3 comprises 15 residues. The CDR3 here is CASSSLAGGFNEQFF. The CDR3 DNA reads as TGTGCCAGCAGTTCCCTAGCGGGAGGTTTCAATGAGCAGTTCTTC.

DNA for the CDR3: TGTGCCAGCAGCCGGCGGACTAGCTACAATGAGCAGTTCTTC. Translated: CASSRRTSYNEQFF. The chain recombines TRBV5-6 with TRBJ2-1; 7 bases match TRBD2. The germline V gene has CDR1 SGHDT and CDR2 YYEEEE. Trimming removed 4 bases from V and 3 bases from J; junction bases left unmatched: 4. The CDR3 contains 14 residues.

This clone was counted only a few times. V usage is TRBV2 and J usage is TRBJ2-5, with TRBD1 matching over 11 bases. The CDR3 contains 14 residues. From germline, CDR1 is SNHLY and CDR2 FYNNEI. The V and J ends lost 7 bases and 4 bases, in that order; junction bases with no gene match: 5. CDR3 protein: CASNPGQGAETQYF. CDR3 nucleotide sequence: TGTGCCAGCAACCCTGGACAGGGGGCAGAGACCCAGTACTTC. The full variable domain, rest sourced from reference TRBV2 and TRBJ2-5, is EPEVTQTPSHQVTQMGQEVILRCVPISNHLYFYWYRQILGQKVEFLVSFYNNEISEKSEIFDDQFSVERPDGSNFTLKIRSTKLEDSAMYFCASNPGQGAETQYFGPGTRLLVL.

This clone was detected only a few times. The chain recombines TRBV30 with TRBJ1-5, with 7 nucleotides matching TRBD1. The CDR3 consists of 13 residues. Germline trimming cut 1 base from V and 7 bases from J; bases unmatched to any gene: 4. Germline loops: CDR1 GTSNPN, CDR2 SVGIG (reference sequence). CDR3: CAWSGSDRQPQHF. CDR3 bases: TGTGCCTGGAGTGGGTCGGACAGGCAGCCCCAGCATTTT.

This clone was seen only once. The genes are TRBV19 and TRBJ1-2, with TRBD1 matching over 8 bases. Per the germline V gene, CDR1 is LNHDA and CDR2 is SQIVND (reference sequence). Losses at the gene ends were 5 bases for V and 8 bases for J; bases not matched to a gene: 7. The CDR3 runs to 13 residues. CDR3 nucleotides: TGTGCCAGTAGTGCAAGACAGGGGTTCGGCTACACCTTC. It translates to CASSARQGFGYTF.

The V gene is TRBV2, the J gene TRBJ2-1; TRBD2 matches at 15 bases. Germline loops: CDR1 SNHLY, CDR2 FYNNEI. The CDR3 is 19 amino acids. The J segment lost 0 bases and the V segment lost 4 bases, leaving 7 bases of the junction unmatched. In DNA, the CDR3 is TGTGCCAGCAGTGGGGATTTGGGACTAGCGGGAGGCTCCTACAATGAGCAGTTCTTC. The encoded protein is CASSGDLGLAGGSYNEQFF.

The table lists this clone with a few counts. The chain has TRBV28 and TRBJ2-4; D is unresolved. This CDR3 spans 17 amino acids. Between the trimmed V and J ends, which lost 2 bases and 3 bases, there was a span of 17 bases. Germline V CDR1 and CDR2: MDHEN, SYDVKM. The CDR3 DNA reads as TGTGCCAGCAGTTTAGGTTTCTTTCGTGCCGGCAAAAACATTCAGTACTTC. It translates to CASSLGFFRAGKNIQYF.

This clone was observed a handful of times. As DNA, the CDR3 is TGTGCCAGCTCACCGCCCGACAGGGTTTTGAACACTGAAGCTTTCTTT. This sequence encodes CASSPPDRVLNTEAFF. The rearrangement joins TRBV18 to TRBJ1-1; 7 bases match TRBD1. The V gene's germline CDR1 is KGHSH and CDR2 LQKENI. V gave up 3 bases and J gave up 0 bases; unmatched junction bases: 7. The CDR3 is 16 residues long. The full variable domain, rest sourced from reference TRBV18 and TRBJ1-1, is NAGVMQNPRHLVRRRGQEARLRCSPMKGHSHVYWYRQLPEEGLKFMVYLQKENIIDESGMPKERFSAEFPKEGPSILRIQQVVRGDSAAYFCASSPPDRVLNTEAFFGQGTRLTVV.

The CDR3 is CASSRGLVGETQYF. DNA of the CDR3: TGTGCCAGCAGCCGGGGGTTGGTCGGAGAGACCCAGTACTTC. The rearrangement links TRBV7-3 to TRBJ2-5; D perhaps matches TRBD2 (6 bases). This CDR3 has 14 residues. Germline V CDR1 and CDR2: SGHTA, FQGTGA. Trimming removed 5 bases from V and 4 bases from J, with 14 bases in between.

In its sample, this clone was seen a few times. At one of its ends the junction is not consistent with the germline gene, which may arise from a read error. The genes are TRBV6-5 and TRBJ2-1; 7 nucleotides line up with TRBD1. This CDR3 has 13 amino acids. The germline gives CDR1 MNHEY, CDR2 SVGAGI. CDR3: CASSYHKDRASVF. The DNA for the CDR3 is TGTGCCAGCAGTTACCATAAAGACAGGGCTTCGGTCTTC.

This clone showed up just a few times. The chain links TRBV7-2 to TRBJ2-3, with 8 nucleotides matching TRBD2. V dropped 0 bases and J dropped 2; count of bases not matched to a gene: 7. Germline V gene data show CDR1 as SGHTA and CDR2 as FQGNSA. The CDR3 length is 17 residues. In DNA form, the CDR3 reads TGTGCCAGCAGCTTAGCGTTTGTTAGCGGGATCACAGATACGCAGTATTTT. Amino acids: CASSLAFVSGITDTQYF.

This clone was observed a few times. Other nucleotide sequences in the sample specify the same CDR3. The DNA for the CDR3 is TGCGCCAGCAGCTTAGGGGACTACAACAATGAGCAGTTCTTC. It codes for CASSLGDYNNEQFF. The chain combines TRBV5-1 with TRBJ2-1, with 7 nucleotides matching TRBD2. The CDR3 runs 14 residues. The V gene end was trimmed by 2 bases and the J gene end by 5 bases; junction bases not matched to a gene: 4. Germline assignment: CDR1 SGHRS and CDR2 YFSETQ.

This clone was observed a few times. The chain is built from TRBV14 and TRBJ1-5, with D unresolved. Trimming cost V 1 base and J 5 bases, with 3 bases left between them. CDR1 SGHDN and CDR2 FVKESK come from the germline V gene. The CDR3 runs 12 residues. The CDR3 reads CASSQADQPQHF. The CDR3 region has the DNA TGTGCCAGCAGCCAAGCCGATCAGCCCCAGCATTTT. Full variable domain (outside the CDR3, taken from reference TRBV14 and TRBJ1-5): EAGVTQFPSHSVIEKGQTVTLRCDPISGHDNLYWYRRVMGKEIKFLLHFVKESKQDESGMPNNRFLAERTGGTYSTLKVQPAELEDSGVYFCASSQADQPQHFGDGTRLSIL.

The J gene is TRBJ2-3, the V gene TRBV7-9; TRBD2 agrees at 13 bases. The CDR3 extends over 16 amino acids. V lost 5 bases, J lost 4 bases, and 6 bases stayed unmatched. CDR1 SEHNR and CDR2 FQNEAQ come from the germline V gene (reference sequence). The chain's CDR3 is CASSGGLAGWADTQYF. The CDR3 DNA sequence: TGTGCCAGCAGCGGGGGACTAGCGGGATGGGCAGATACGCAGTATTTT. Full variable domain (missing parts from reference TRBV7-9 and TRBJ2-3): DTGVSQNPRHKITKRGQNVTFRCDPISEHNRLYWYRQTLGQGPEFLTYFQNEAQLEKSRLLSDRFSAERPKGSFSTLEIQRTEQGDSAMYLCASSGGLAGWADTQYFGPGTRLTVL.

This clone was detected a few times. This chain links TRBV28 with TRBJ2-7, with 8 bases that match TRBD2. This CDR3 contains 15 residues. Germline lookup yields CDR1 MDHEN and CDR2 SYDVKM. V gave up 3 bases and J gave up 4 bases; unmatched junction bases: 8. CDR3 region: CASSFSPAGVYEQYF. Written as DNA, the CDR3 is TGTGCCAGCAGTTTCAGCCCAGCGGGAGTGTACGAGCAGTACTTC.

This clone has only a few counts. The chain couples TRBV4-2 to TRBJ1-2, with a weak D call TRBD1 (5 bases). CDR1 and CDR2 (germline): LGHNA, YNFKEQ. The CDR3 length is 15 residues. V lost 3 bases, J lost 8 bases, and 19 bases lay in between. The CDR3 reads CASSQSLREVPGYTF. CDR3 in DNA: TGTGCCAGCAGCCAGTCACTCAGGGAGGTCCCCGGCTACACCTTC.

This clone appeared a few times. V is TRBV7-9 and J is TRBJ2-2; D ambiguous. The CDR3 consists of 14 residues. Germline lookup yields CDR1 SEHNR and CDR2 FQNEAQ (reference sequence). With 3 bases removed from V and 4 bases from J, the gap between germline ends came to 9 bases. The CDR3 region is CASSFEYGTGELFF. The DNA for the CDR3 is TGTGCCAGCAGCTTCGAGTACGGCACCGGGGAGCTGTTTTTT. Drawing the rest from reference TRBV7-9 and TRBJ2-2, the complete variable domain is DTGVSQNPRHKITKRGQNVTFRCDPISEHNRLYWYRQTLGQGPEFLTYFQNEAQLEKSRLLSDRFSAERPKGSFSTLEIQRTEQGDSAMYLCASSFEYGTGELFFGEGSRLTVL.

The chain links TRBV4-1 to TRBJ2-3; 8 positions match TRBD2. The CDR3 is 16 residues long. Germline assignment: CDR1 MGHRA and CDR2 YSYEKL. Trimming took 6 bases from V and 2 from J; bases not matched to a gene: 10. The CDR3 is CASSDLDSGVTDTQYF. The CDR3 region has the DNA TGCGCCAGCAGTGACCTGGATAGCGGGGTCACAGATACGCAGTATTTT.

The chain uses TRBV6-5 and TRBJ2-1, with TRBD1 identical over 9 bases. Germline V CDR1 and CDR2: MNHEY, SVGAGI. V dropped 11 bases and J dropped 6; count of bases not matched to a gene: 11. This CDR3 spans 14 amino acids. This CDR3 is CAGYRDRVLNEQFF. In DNA, the CDR3 is TGTGCCGGATACCGGGACAGGGTCCTCAATGAGCAGTTCTTC.